Reported below is one T cell receptor beta chain. This record belongs to a study of blood T cell repertoires in COVID-19. For the study at large: Collection of acute and convalescent COVID-19 samples took place in the United States, Italy and Spain.

Trimming pared 0 bases from V and 3 bases from J, leaving 7 bases between. In germline, CDR1 is LNHDA, CDR2 SQIVND (reference sequence). The CDR3 is made up of 14 amino acids. Original methodology: Cell counts per sample came from amplifying reference gene primers. Method: immunoSEQ multiplex PCR; TCRdb's copy keeps in-frame clones and lacks some. V, J and clone size are those of that table, while D and trimming were read from the DNA. Among 150,000 to 200,000 clones listed, about 87% were seen once. The source material was peripheral blood. This receptor was obtained from a woman in her seventies with COVID-19, enrolled during active disease. The genes are TRBV19 and TRBJ2-3; D unclear. The CDR3 loop reads CASSIDHWTDTQYF. CDR3 sequence (DNA): TGTGCCAGTAGTATAGATCACTGGACAGATACGCAGTATTTT.